Listed here is a single T cell receptor beta chain. Its cognate antigen is unknown. The sample is drawn from a study of cytomegalovirus exposure and HLA in healthy donors. General study findings and limits: Evidence from a later analysis indicated that most CMV-associated TCR beta chains looked HLA-restricted.

Primers for the PCR totalled 60 Vbeta and 13 Jbeta. The data were produced by immunoSEQ multiplex PCR, yet TCRdb's version contains in-frame clones alone and is incomplete. The sample carries about 92,000 clones, 80% to 90% recorded once. CDR1 and CDR2 (germline): MDHEN, SYDVKM. This CDR3 spans 11 amino acids. With 5 bases removed from V and 3 bases from J, the gap between germline ends came to 5 bases. The sample taken for sequencing was PBMCs. The clonotype originates from a woman under 30 in good health and CMV-seropositive. The J gene is TRBJ2-7, the V gene TRBV28, with TRBD1 as a possible D gene (5 bases). The CDR3: CASSGHYEQYF. The CDR3 DNA reads as TGTGCCAGCAGTGGACACTACGAGCAGTACTTC. The entire variable domain, with the rest obtained from reference TRBV28 and TRBJ2-7, is as follows: DVKVTQSSRYLVKRTGEKVFLECVQDMDHENMFWYRQDPGLGLRLIYFSYDVKMKEKGDIPEGYSVSREKKERFSLILESASTNQTSMYLCASSGHYEQYFGPGTRLTVT.